This TCR beta chain was found in a study of T cell changes during pregnancy in multiple sclerosis. Clones were read by immunoSEQ multiplex PCR, and TCRdb kept only the in-frame ones, dropping some. Of around 31,000 clones listed, approximately 94% are singletons. Trimming cost V 1 base and J 5 bases, with 14 bases left between them. Germline-derived CDR1 and CDR2 are MNHNS and SASEGT. This CDR3 has 15 residues. The specimen was CD4+ T cells from peripheral blood mononuclear cells, collected in the second trimester of pregnancy. The genes are TRBV6-1 and TRBJ2-5, with TRBD1 as a possible D gene (6 bases). The sequence was collected from a female donor with multiple sclerosis, enrolled in a pregnancy study. The CDR3 sequence: CASSEGFGGHETQYF. The CDR3 DNA sequence: TGTGCCAGCAGTGAAGGATTTGGGGGCCATGAGACCCAGTACTTC.